The 3 T cell receptor beta chains reported below all come from one sample, sequenced in a study of T-cell reconstitution after alpha-beta-depleted transplantation in children (dated by TCRdb to 2016 to 2017). Libraries were made using PCR. The reads were generated on an Illumina HiSeq 2500. TCR libraries were prepared with molecular barcoding, using unique molecular identifiers to normalize TCRbeta repertoire quantification. The public sequencing data were trimmed at Q25 with fastp and processed into clonotypes with MiXCR by TCRdb, which kept only in-frame beta chains. Identical CDR3 protein sequences are pooled into one entry, listed with their most common genes and DNA. The sample table records approximately 420,000 distinct CDR3 sequences; 11% of these occur just once. Jointly, the top ten make up 4.5% to 7% of the sample. This specimen consisted of PBMCs from the stem cell graft donor, obtained from the stem cell graft. The receptors derive from a human donor who donated a stem cell graft to a child with acute myeloid leukemia.

This clonotype was recorded a few times. The J gene is TRBJ2-5, the V gene TRBV12-3 or TRBV12-4, with a tentative D call TRBD2 (7 bases). With 5 bases removed from V and 9 bases from J, the gap between germline ends came to 16 bases. The CDR3 contains 13 residues. In DNA form, the CDR3 reads TGTGCCAGCAGTCCGGGGGGAGGGGGTCCCCAGTACTTC. Protein sequence: CASSPGGGGPQYF.

Only a few counts were recorded for this clonotype. The V call is TRBV7-2, the J call TRBJ1-1; D is possibly TRBD1 (5 bases). Trimming removed 0 bases from V and 0 bases from J, with 5 bases in between. The CDR3 covers 14 residues. Germline V gene sequence: CDR1 SGHTA, CDR2 FQGNSA. The CDR3 nucleotides are TGTGCCAGCAGCTTAGCCAGGGTGAACACTGAAGCTTTCTTT. It codes for CASSLARVNTEAFF.

This clonotype was detected only a few times. The gene calls are TRBV7-2 and TRBJ2-2; 11 bases line up with TRBD2. The length of the CDR3 is 15 residues. Trimming at V came to 4 bases and at J to 5 bases, leaving 3 bases not matched to a gene. Germline V gives CDR1 SGHTA, CDR2 FQGNSA. CDR3 residues: CASSSGTSGTGELFF. The CDR3 nucleotides read TGTGCCAGCAGCTCCGGGACTAGCGGTACCGGGGAGCTGTTTTTT.